The TCR beta chain described here comes from a study of beta chain features in type 1 diabetes. As concerns this clone: Its cognate antigen is unknown.

Study-wide results and limits: Equally in patients and controls, shorter templates might have been favored by PCR. In all four CD4+ subsets, TCRB CDR3 length was significantly, moderately reduced in type 1 diabetes. Within the patient group, naive, central memory and Treg TCRB repertoires appeared more similar to each other than within healthy donors. Cells with high TCR expression could be over-represented when cDNA is sequenced. At VDJ recombination sites, type 1 diabetes patients had fewer insertions and more deleted nucleotides.

The CDR3 extends over 15 amino acids. The V gene's germline CDR1 is KGHSH and CDR2 LQKENI. Trimming left V 0 bases short and J 7 bases short, with 16 bases between. The isolated RNA, all of it, was reverse transcribed, so expressed TCRB transcripts were what got sequenced. Sequencing used immunoSEQ multiplex PCR; TCRdb keeps in-frame clones, though not all of them. The data contain under 200,000 clones, 10% of them seen just once; the ten biggest clones take up more than 0.45%. This TCR came from a man between 25 and 39 years old with type 1 diabetes. This chain connects TRBV18 to TRBJ2-7; the D is unclear. The material sequenced was central memory CD4+ T cells from blood. CDR3 amino acids: CASSPPNTNMVEQYF. The CDR3 DNA reads TGTGCCAGCTCACCACCGAACACGAACATGGTGGAGCAGTACTTC.